Below are 17 T cell receptor beta chains sequenced from a single sample in a study of blood T cell repertoires in COVID-19. Produced via immunoSEQ multiplex PCR; TCRdb's table is partial and in-frame only. The data contain approximately 190,000 clones, about 83% of them singletons. Sequencing used peripheral blood. These receptors all stem from a woman aged 70-85 years with active or convalescent COVID-19.

The gene calls are TRBV29-1 and TRBJ2-7, with TRBD1 matching over 10 bases. After removal of 4 bases from V and 4 bases from J, the junction contained 4 bases not matched to a gene. The CDR3 has 13 amino acids. Germline V lookup: CDR1 SQVTM, CDR2 ANQGSEA. The CDR3 here is CSVARGQGYEQYF. DNA of the CDR3: TGCAGCGTTGCTAGGGGACAGGGGTACGAGCAGTACTTC.

The CDR3 sequence: CASSQRGRTKGPLAKNIQYF. The CDR3 DNA follows: TGCGCCAGCAGTCAAAGGGGTAGGACGAAGGGGCCTCTAGCCAAAAACATTCAGTACTTC. The rearrangement links TRBV23-1 to TRBJ2-4; D perhaps matches TRBD1 (5 bases). TRBV23-1 is an open reading frame whose function is uncertain. CDR3 length: 20 residues. V was clipped by 2 bases and J by 0 bases, with 23 bases between them.

Notes on this clone: The sample contains more than one DNA sequence encoding this CDR3. The chain combines TRBV24-1 with TRBJ2-5, with a possible D match to TRBD1 (5 bases). The CDR3 totals 13 residues. Trimming removed 3 bases at V and 2 bases at J, with 6 bases between. From germline, CDR1 is KGHDR and CDR2 SFDVKD. The CDR3 loop reads CATSDRGQETQYF. The DNA of the CDR3 is TGTGCCACCAGTGATAGGGGTCAAGAGACCCAGTACTTC.

The V gene is TRBV6-5, the J gene TRBJ1-5; 8 nucleotides line up with TRBD1. CDR1 MNHEY and CDR2 SVGAGI come from the germline V gene. The ends lost 5 bases at V and 4 bases at J; junction bases unmatched: 4. The CDR3 length is 14 residues. CDR3 sequence (DNA): TGTGCCAGCAGTCTTACAGGGGGTAATCAGCCCCAGCATTTT. Translation gives CASSLTGGNQPQHF.

The genes are TRBV3-1 (or the pseudogene TRBV3-2) and TRBJ2-3; TRBD2 aligns across 9 bases. This CDR3 spans 17 amino acids. Trimming at V came to 1 base and at J to 5 bases, leaving 10 bases not matched to a gene. The germline V gene encodes CDR1 LGHDT and CDR2 YNNKEL (reference sequence). The CDR3 sequence: CASSQGSGGRAGDTQYF. In DNA, the CDR3 is TGTGCCAGCAGCCAAGGTTCGGGCGGGAGGGCTGGAGATACGCAGTATTTT.

This chain links TRBV9 with TRBJ2-3; tentatively, D is TRBD1 (6 bases). The CDR3 spans 14 residues. V shed 4 bases and J shed 2 bases, with 11 bases lying between them. The V gene's germline CDR1 is SGDLS and CDR2 YYNGEE. The CDR3 DNA is TGTGCCAGCAGCCAACGACAGGACACAGATACGCAGTATTTT. The encoded protein is CASSQRQDTDTQYF.

The chain carries TRBV6-6 and TRBJ1-2; 9 bases fit TRBD1. V lost 2 bases and J lost 4; bases outside the gene matches: 2. Germline V gene data show CDR1 as MNHNY and CDR2 as SVGAGI (reference sequence). This CDR3 is 14 amino acids long. CDR3 residues: CASSYGDRVYGYTF. Written as DNA, the CDR3 is TGTGCCAGCAGTTACGGGGACAGGGTCTATGGCTACACCTTC.

V usage is TRBV19 and J usage is TRBJ2-3, with a weak D call TRBD2 (5 bases). Per germline, CDR1 LNHDA and CDR2 SQIVND (reference sequence). Deletions cut 2 bases from V and 4 bases from J, with 22 bases between. This CDR3 has 18 amino acids. CDR3 in amino acids: CASSIRGPTRSSSDTQYF. The CDR3 DNA reads as TGTGCCAGTAGTATACGAGGGCCCACTAGGAGTTCCTCAGATACGCAGTATTTT.

The table lists this clone with a count of one. In DNA form, the CDR3 reads TGTGCCACCAGTAAAGGACAGGGCGGAGGGGGGGAAGCTTTCTTT. This encodes CATSKGQGGGGEAFF. This sequence joins TRBV24-1 and TRBJ1-1; TRBD1 aligns across 8 bases. This CDR3 has 15 amino acids. With 6 bases clipped from V and 8 bases from J, the junction kept 13 bases outside the gene matches. Germline assignment: CDR1 KGHDR and CDR2 SFDVKD.

The chain combines TRBV2 with TRBJ2-3; 7 nucleotides align to TRBD2. Unmatched junction bases numbered 4, after V lost 6 bases and J lost 4 bases. The CDR3 is 13 residues long. Germline V lookup: CDR1 SNHLY, CDR2 FYNNEI. CDR3 sequence (DNA): TGTGCCAGCAGCGGGGAGGGATCAGATACGCAGTATTTT. Translated, it gives CASSGEGSDTQYF.

The chain recombines TRBV5-1 with TRBJ2-7, with 8 positions matching TRBD2. The CDR3 contains 15 residues. Germline-derived CDR1 and CDR2 are SGHRS and YFSETQ. Trimming took 1 base from V and 1 from J; bases not matched to a gene: 4. The CDR3 loop is CASSLFTSGSYEQYF. In nucleotides, the CDR3 is TGCGCCAGCAGCTTGTTCACTAGCGGATCCTACGAGCAGTACTTC.

The chain recombines TRBV6-2 or TRBV6-3 with TRBJ2-1; TRBD2 aligns across 7 bases. V shed 2 bases, J shed 7 bases, and the junction held 11 bases outside the gene matches. Germline-derived CDR1 and CDR2 are MNHEY and SVGEGT. The length of the CDR3 is 16 residues. For the CDR3, the DNA is TGTGCCAGCAGTTACCAGCGGGCGGGAGTATATAATGAGCAGTTCTTC. Translation: CASSYQRAGVYNEQFF.

The chain is built from TRBV27 and TRBJ2-5, with 10 bases identical to TRBD1. Germline trimming cut 4 bases from V and 5 bases from J; bases unmatched to any gene: 4. The CDR3 has 14 amino acids. CDR1 and CDR2 from the germline V gene are MNHEY and SMNVEV (reference sequence). The CDR3 protein is CASSSRTGGETQYF. CDR3 nucleotide sequence: TGTGCCAGCAGTTCACGGACAGGGGGGGAGACCCAGTACTTC.

This chain connects TRBV6-6 to TRBJ2-6; TRBD2 might be the D (5 bases). This CDR3 region has 15 residues. Germline CDR1 and CDR2: MNHNY and SVGAGI (reference sequence). Trimming left V 4 bases short and J 5 bases short, with 12 bases between. In DNA form, the CDR3 reads TGTGCCAGCAGTTCAGAGGGCGGCAGGGCCAACGTCCTGACTTTC. It yields the protein CASSSEGGRANVLTF.

The V and J genes are TRBV14 and TRBJ1-1, with a tentative D call TRBD1 (6 bases). Germline CDR1 is SGHDN and CDR2 is FVKESK. Trimming took 4 bases from V and 2 from J, leaving 14 bases between them. The CDR3 is 15 amino acids. The CDR3 DNA follows: TGTGCCAGCAGCCCTTCGACAGGCATTAACACTGAAGCTTTCTTT. Translated, it gives CASSPSTGINTEAFF.

The chain carries TRBV19 and TRBJ2-7, with 9 positions matching TRBD1. This CDR3 contains 14 residues. Trimming at V came to 5 bases and at J to 2 bases, leaving 4 bases not matched to a gene. Germline CDR1 and CDR2: LNHDA and SQIVND (reference sequence). The CDR3, as DNA: TGTGCCAGTAGTCCCCGGACAGGGGCCTACGAGCAGTACTTC. Encoded protein: CASSPRTGAYEQYF.

This chain uses TRBV6-1 with TRBJ2-1; TRBD2 matches 9 bases. The CDR3 is 14 residues long. The V segment lost 2 bases and the J segment 7 bases; nucleotides outside the gene matches: 3. Germline V gene lookup returns CDR1 MNHNS and CDR2 SASEGT. The CDR3 DNA is TGTGCCAGCAGTGAACTAGCGGGGAGGAATGAGCAGTTCTTC. Translating it yields CASSELAGRNEQFF.